This TCR beta chain was recovered during a study of shared clonotypes between healthy human individuals. Background on the study: CD4 naive and CD4 memory each took three plates per donor, while CD8 naive took two and CD8 memory one.

The naive CD8 population came from CD45RO-negative cells selected for CCR7, without terminally differentiated effector memory CD45RA+ cells. Adult donors, all healthy and HIV-negative, had no recent acute infections or vaccinations. Germline CDR1 SEHNR, CDR2 FQNEAQ (reference sequence). Trimming removed 5 bases from V and 9 bases from J, with 19 bases in between. This CDR3 has 14 residues. Points on this clone: Its cognate antigen is unknown.

The method was immunoSEQ multiplex PCR; TCRdb's version includes in-frame clones alone and lacks a portion of them. The table lists roughly 2,000,000 clones, 93% of them singletons. Overall study findings and caveats: Generally, estimated richness proved larger in naive subsets than it did in memory subsets. Sequencing depth was a factor that was expected to affect clonotype sharing among donors.

The rearrangement links TRBV7-9 to TRBJ1-2; D is unresolved. Sequenced sample: naive CD8+ T cells from PBMCs. The receptor was isolated from a man aged 18 to 29 in good health. Some clones in this sample may be carry-over from other donors' samples. The CDR3 sequence is CASSPPPQASRYTF. In DNA form, the CDR3 reads TGTGCCAGCAGCCCCCCACCTCAGGCCAGTCGCTACACCTTC.